This T cell receptor (beta chain) appears in the sequencing data of a study of T cell changes during pregnancy in multiple sclerosis. Only in-frame clones appear in the TCRdb table, and some are missing; sequencing was by immunoSEQ multiplex PCR. This sample has about 50,000 clones, with 90% to 95% found just once. The CDR3 contains 20 residues. The germline CDR1 and CDR2 sequences are SGHVS and FNYEAQ. V was pared by 5 bases and J by 0 bases, with 15 bases of the junction left unmatched. The TCR sequence derives from a female donor with multiple sclerosis, enrolled in a pregnancy study. The rearrangement joins TRBV7-6 to TRBJ2-1; 11 nucleotides align to TRBD2. Here the sequenced sample was CD4+ T cells from peripheral blood mononuclear cells, taken after pregnancy. The CDR3 spells CASSRTVASGRLSSYNEQFF. CDR3 DNA: TGTGCCAGCAGCCGTACGGTGGCTAGCGGGAGGCTTAGCTCCTACAATGAGCAGTTCTTC.